Here is one T cell receptor beta chain with its context. This entry is derived from a study of blood T cell repertoires in COVID-19. V lost 6 bases to trimming and J lost 4 bases; unmatched junction nucleotides: 10. Germline loops: CDR1 KGHSH, CDR2 LQKENI. The CDR3 has 15 amino acids. Here immunoSEQ multiplex PCR was the method, and the copy in TCRdb shows in-frame clones only, minus some. The data hold around 200,000 clones, with more than 70% observed a single time. This clonotype was obtained from a man aged 45 to 65 with active or convalescent COVID-19. The sequencing sample was made of peripheral blood. V gene TRBV18 combines with J gene TRBJ2-7, with 9 bases aligning to TRBD1. In DNA, the CDR3 is TGTGCCAGCTCCCCCGGGACAGGGTTTTTGTACGAGCAGTACTTC. Protein product: CASSPGTGFLYEQYF. Complete variable domain (other parts from reference TRBV18 and TRBJ2-7): NAGVMQNPRHLVRRRGQEARLRCSPMKGHSHVYWYRQLPEEGLKFMVYLQKENIIDESGMPKERFSAEFPKEGPSILRIQQVVRGDSAAYFCASSPGTGFLYEQYFGPGTRLTVT.